The next 21 T cell receptor beta chains were all read from a single sample in a study of T cell changes during pregnancy in multiple sclerosis. Data came from immunoSEQ multiplex PCR; TCRdb stores just in-frame clones and leaves some out. Counted here are almost 35,000 clones, approximately 87% occurring once; the ten biggest clones make up just over 4.5%. Here the sequenced sample was CD8+ T cells from peripheral blood mononuclear cells, taken after pregnancy. All receptors derive from a female donor with multiple sclerosis, enrolled in a pregnancy study.

The rearrangement links TRBV29-1 to TRBJ2-1, with 11 bases aligning to TRBD2. CDR3 size: 15 residues. Unmatched junction bases numbered 12, after V lost 6 bases and J lost 8 bases. Germline V gene sequence: CDR1 SQVTM, CDR2 ANQGSEA. CDR3 in DNA: TGCAGCGTAGTTTTAGCGGGGGGGCCAGTAGATGAGCAGTTCTTC. It yields the protein CSVVLAGGPVDEQFF.

The chain couples TRBV9 to TRBJ2-2; perhaps TRBD1 as D (5 bases). V gave up 4 bases and J gave up 4 bases, with 17 bases separating them. The CDR3 runs to 16 residues. Germline V gives CDR1 SGDLS, CDR2 YYNGEE. The CDR3 loop is CASSPYVSGLTGELFF. The CDR3 nucleotides read TGTGCCAGCAGCCCCTACGTCTCAGGGCTCACCGGGGAGCTGTTTTTT.

The chain couples TRBV29-1 to TRBJ2-2; TRBD1 matches at 8 bases. Germline CDR1 SQVTM, CDR2 ANQGSEA. V trimming: 7 bases; J trimming: 4 bases; junction bases outside the gene matches: 5. There are 13 residues in the CDR3. CDR3 amino acids: CSAQGAGTGELFF. CDR3 coding DNA: TGCAGCGCTCAGGGGGCAGGCACCGGGGAGCTGTTTTTT.

This clone occurred a few times. The chain carries TRBV30 and TRBJ1-1; maybe TRBD1 (5 bases). V was trimmed by 7 bases and J by 7 bases, leaving 13 bases between them. The CDR3 length is 11 residues. CDR1 and CDR2 from the germline V gene are GTSNPN and SVGIG (reference sequence). The CDR3 DNA follows: TGTGCCTACCTGGGGGGAGGTGAAGCTTTCTTT. It specifies CAYLGGGEAFF.

The chain has TRBV7-2 and TRBJ1-5, with D possibly TRBD1 on 5 matching bases. V lost 1 base and J lost 1, with 11 bases in between. The CDR3 is 16 amino acids. Germline V lookup: CDR1 SGHTA, CDR2 FQGNSA. CDR3 sequence: CASSLGVQGSNQPQHF. The CDR3 DNA is TGTGCCAGCAGCTTAGGAGTGCAGGGAAGCAATCAGCCCCAGCATTTT.

The genes are TRBV11-3 and TRBJ1-3; no clear D. Per germline, CDR1 SGHNT and CDR2 YENEEA. The CDR3 runs to 12 residues. The CDR3 bases are TGTCGAGGCAGCGAATTCGGAAACACCATATATTTT. Amino acid sequence: CRGSEFGNTIYF.

This clone showed up just once. CDR3 bases: TGTGCCAGCAGCTGGGGCACAGGACAGCTCCAAGAGACCCAGTACTTC. It is translated as CASSWGTGQLQETQYF. The chain employs TRBV13 and TRBJ2-5; a weak D match, TRBD1 (6 bases). This CDR3 is 16 amino acids long. Germline CDR1 and CDR2: PRHDT and FYEKMQ (reference sequence). V dropped 4 bases and J dropped 1 base, with 16 bases sitting between them.

The gene calls are TRBV7-2 and TRBJ2-4; D gene ambiguous. V was clipped by 0 bases and J by 8 bases, with 17 bases between them. CDR1 and CDR2 from the germline V gene are SGHTA and FQGNSA. CDR3 size: 16 residues. In DNA, the CDR3 is TGTGCCAGCAGCTTAGCGCAGCAGGCCTTCAAGGACATTCAGTACTTC. This translates into CASSLAQQAFKDIQYF.

The J gene is TRBJ1-4, the V gene TRBV7-9, with 10 bases identical to TRBD1. V lost 0 bases and J lost 8; bases outside the gene matches: 12. The germline V gene has CDR1 SEHNR and CDR2 FQNEAQ (reference sequence). This CDR3 region has 18 residues. The CDR3 is CASSLAPWDRGAKEKLFF. CDR3 sequence (DNA): TGTGCCAGCAGCTTAGCCCCTTGGGACAGGGGTGCAAAGGAAAAACTGTTTTTT.

This chain joins TRBV7-6 and TRBJ2-7; a weak D match, TRBD1 (5 bases). Germline lookup yields CDR1 SGHVS and CDR2 FNYEAQ. Between the trimmed V and J ends, which lost 1 base and 2 bases, there was a span of 12 bases. The CDR3 totals 15 residues. CDR3 amino acids: CASSLGGGSTYEQYF. CDR3 sequence (DNA): TGTGCCAGCAGCTTAGGGGGCGGATCTACCTACGAGCAGTACTTC.

The chain couples TRBV4-3 to TRBJ2-7; TRBD1 might be the D (6 bases). With 1 base removed from V and 0 bases from J, the gap between germline ends came to 13 bases. Germline CDR1 and CDR2: LGHNA and YSLEER. This CDR3 is 16 amino acids long. The CDR3 nucleotides read TGCGCCAGCAGCCAAGGTACAGGGCTGGGCTCCTACGAGCAGTACTTC. Residues: CASSQGTGLGSYEQYF.

The chain carries TRBV9 and TRBJ2-3, with 8 bases lining up with TRBD2. The CDR3 spans 14 residues. J gave up 0 bases and V 7 bases, and 4 bases lay outside the gene matches. Germline CDR1 and CDR2: SGDLS and YYNGEE. The CDR3 region has the DNA TGTGCCAGCGACGGCGGGGGGAGCACAGATACGCAGTATTTT. Translated: CASDGGGSTDTQYF.

The chain uses TRBV5-1 and TRBJ2-5; TRBD2 agrees at 11 bases. The V gene's germline CDR1 is SGHRS and CDR2 YFSETQ. J lost 5 bases, V lost 5 bases, and 8 bases had no gene match. The CDR3 loop spans 15 amino acids. The CDR3 nucleotides read TGCGCCAGCAGTATTAGCGGGGGGGCCGCGGAGACCCAGTACTTC. Translation gives CASSISGGAAETQYF.

The chain links TRBV2 to TRBJ2-3; TRBD2 matches 14 bases. Per the germline V gene, CDR1 is SNHLY and CDR2 is FYNNEI. This CDR3 spans 15 amino acids. J gave up 6 bases and V 6 bases, and 5 bases lay outside the gene matches. CDR3 protein: CASRGLAGAGDTQYF. Here the CDR3 DNA reads TGTGCCAGCAGGGGACTAGCGGGGGCTGGGGATACGCAGTATTTT.

This clone was seen once. The chain is built from TRBV19 and TRBJ2-3; maybe TRBD2 (6 bases). The V end lost 6 bases, the J end lost 5 bases, and 12 bases lay between the germline ends. The germline gives CDR1 LNHDA, CDR2 SQIVND (reference sequence). The CDR3 totals 13 residues. The CDR3 protein is CASRPRGLDTQYF. The CDR3 DNA reads TGTGCCAGTAGGCCAAGGGGACTAGATACGCAGTATTTT.

The chain employs TRBV5-5 and TRBJ1-2; 8 bases map to TRBD1. Germline values: CDR1 SGHKS, CDR2 YYEKEE (reference sequence). The CDR3 extends over 13 amino acids. Trimming removed 7 bases from V and 5 bases from J; junction bases left unmatched: 7. The CDR3: CASGPQGAYGYTF. The DNA for the CDR3 is TGTGCCAGCGGACCTCAGGGGGCTTATGGCTACACCTTC.

This rearrangement joins TRBV10-3 to TRBJ1-5; D not certain. This CDR3 spans 14 amino acids. Deletions cut 0 bases from V and 7 bases from J, with 10 bases between. Germline V gives CDR1 ENHRY, CDR2 SYGVKD. The CDR3 nucleotides are TGTGCCATCAGTGAGTCGATGAGTAGCCAGCCCCAGCATTTT. Translated, it gives CAISESMSSQPQHF.

This chain links TRBV7-9 with TRBJ2-1; D may be TRBD1 (6 bases). Germline-derived CDR1 and CDR2 are SEHNR and FQNEAQ (reference sequence). The V end lost 7 bases, the J end lost 2 bases, and 15 bases lay between the germline ends. The CDR3 length is 15 residues. CDR3 DNA: TGTGCCAGCACCGAGGAGGCAGGGGCCTACAATGAGCAGTTCTTC. Translated, it gives CASTEEAGAYNEQFF.

Here the CDR3 DNA reads TGTGCCAGCAGTCCGGGACTACCCTACGAGCAGTACTTC. Its protein is CASSPGLPYEQYF. The gene calls are TRBV7-2 and TRBJ2-7, with 7 bases fitting TRBD2. The CDR3 has 13 residues. The V gene end was trimmed by 6 bases and the J gene end by 2 bases; junction bases not matched to a gene: 4. Germline loops: CDR1 SGHTA, CDR2 FQGNSA. Based on the CDR3 plus reference TRBV7-2 and TRBJ2-7, the full variable domain is GAGVSQSPSNKVTEKGKDVELRCDPISGHTALYWYRQSLGQGLEFLIYFQGNSAPDKSGLPSDRFSAERTGGSVSTLTIQRTQQEDSAVYLCASSPGLPYEQYFGPGTRLTVT.

CDR3 residues: CASRAVSGNTIYF. CDR3 DNA sequence: TGTGCCAGCAGAGCGGTCTCTGGAAACACCATATATTTT. This rearrangement joins TRBV6-5 to TRBJ1-3; D call uncertain. The CDR3 is 13 amino acids. The ends were cut back, 6 bases at V and 0 bases at J, with 6 bases in the middle. Germline V gene sequence: CDR1 MNHEY, CDR2 SVGAGI.

V gene TRBV10-3 combines with J gene TRBJ1-5; the D gene is possibly TRBD1 (6 bases). The germline gives CDR1 ENHRY, CDR2 SYGVKD. This CDR3 region has 15 residues. V shed 6 bases and J shed 0 bases, with 12 bases lying between them. CDR3 loop: CAISKGGASNQPQHF. CDR3 DNA sequence: TGTGCCATCAGCAAAGGGGGAGCTAGCAATCAGCCCCAGCATTTT.